This T cell receptor beta chain emerged from a study of PD-L1 blockade in urothelial cancer. The overall study: The study recovered a median of roughly 150,000 T cells per blood sample.

Time point in this sample: peripheral blood 6 weeks after treatment start. Here immunoSEQ multiplex PCR was the method, and the copy in TCRdb shows in-frame clones only, minus some. The data contain about 40,000 clones, approximately 81% of them singletons. V lost 3 bases and J lost 0; bases outside the gene matches: 6. This CDR3 has 19 residues. CDR1 is KGHSH and CDR2 is LQKENI in the germline V gene. The specimen was PBMCs, collected around atezolizumab (anti-PD-L1) treatment. The receptor's source is a man between 70 and 80 years old with urothelial cancer. The chain combines TRBV18 with TRBJ2-2; 14 bases are a match to TRBD2. The CDR3 nucleotides read TGTGCCAGCTCACCCCGCGGACTAGCGGGAGGCCCGAACACCGGGGAGCTGTTTTTT. Translation: CASSPRGLAGGPNTGELFF.